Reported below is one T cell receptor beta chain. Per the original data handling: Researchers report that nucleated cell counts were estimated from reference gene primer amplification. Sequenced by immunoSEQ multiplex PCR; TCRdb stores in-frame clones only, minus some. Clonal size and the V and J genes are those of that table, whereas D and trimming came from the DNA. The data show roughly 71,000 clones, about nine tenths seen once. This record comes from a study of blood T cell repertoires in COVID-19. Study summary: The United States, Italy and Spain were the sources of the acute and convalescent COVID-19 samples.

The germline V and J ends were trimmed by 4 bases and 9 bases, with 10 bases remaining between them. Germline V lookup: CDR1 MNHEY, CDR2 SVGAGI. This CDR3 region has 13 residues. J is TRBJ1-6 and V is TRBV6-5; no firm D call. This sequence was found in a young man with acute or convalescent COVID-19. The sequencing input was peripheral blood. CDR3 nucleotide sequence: TGTGCCAGCAGTTTAGAGTCGGGTTCACCCCTCCACTTT. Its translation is CASSLESGSPLHF.